Below are 21 T cell receptor beta chains sequenced from a single sample in a study of lymphopenia after photon versus proton radiotherapy. The method was immunoSEQ multiplex PCR; TCRdb's version includes in-frame clones alone and lacks a portion of them. The sample shows 65,000 or so clones, about nine tenths of them seen only once. The specimen was peripheral blood, collected from a patient treated with proton-based radiotherapy. All receptors come from a man aged 80 or over with esophageal cancer.

This clone has only one observation. V is TRBV19 and J is TRBJ2-7; TRBD2 might be the D (5 bases). This CDR3 is built from 13 residues. V dropped 7 bases and J dropped 5 bases, with 15 bases sitting between them. Per the germline V gene, CDR1 is LNHDA and CDR2 is SQIVND (reference sequence). The CDR3: CASNEGRYNEQYF. The DNA of the CDR3 is TGTGCCAGTAATGAGGGCCGTTACAACGAGCAGTACTTC.

The chain joins TRBV7-8 to TRBJ2-1; 7 bases align to TRBD2. V dropped 5 bases and J dropped 4; count of bases not matched to a gene: 8. This CDR3 comprises 15 residues. Germline assignment: CDR1 SGHVS and CDR2 FQNEAQ. CDR3 coding DNA: TGTGCCAGCAGCCAGGGCGGGAGCAGATACAATGAGCAGTTCTTC. It is translated as CASSQGGSRYNEQFF.

CDR3 coding DNA: TGTGCCAGCTCACCCCGGACCGTGCAAGAGACCCAGTACTTC. The encoded protein is CASSPRTVQETQYF. The V and J genes are TRBV18 and TRBJ2-5; D unresolved. Germline CDR1 reads KGHSH; CDR2 reads LQKENI. This CDR3 region has 14 residues. V gave up 3 bases and J gave up 2 bases, with 10 bases separating them.

The chain employs TRBV9 and TRBJ1-2; D may be TRBD1 (6 bases). The CDR3 consists of 14 residues. Germline assignment: CDR1 SGDLS and CDR2 YYNGEE. The V end lost 4 bases, the J end lost 4 bases, and 14 bases lay between the germline ends. The CDR3 sequence is CASSPTGTSYGYTF. DNA of the CDR3: TGTGCCAGCAGCCCCACCGGGACAAGCTATGGCTACACCTTC.

A note on this clone: Sequence at one end of the junction differs from germline and may be a read error. The J gene is TRBJ1-1, the V gene TRBV13, with TRBD1 as a possible D gene (6 bases). The CDR3 length is 15 residues. CDR1 PRHDT and CDR2 FYEKMQ come from the germline V gene (reference sequence). CDR3 loop: CAGSSSTGQDTEAFF. The CDR3 nucleotides are TGTGCCGGCAGCTCCTCGACAGGCCAAGACACTGAAGCTTTCTTT.

The chain has TRBV4-2 and TRBJ2-7, with 10 bases identical to TRBD2. Losses at the gene ends were 0 bases for V and 3 bases for J; bases not matched to a gene: 5. The germline CDR1 and CDR2 sequences are LGHNA and YNFKEQ. The CDR3 has 16 residues. The CDR3 DNA sequence: TGTGCCAGCAGCCAAGAAAGGATAGCGGGGGGCTACGAGCAGTACTTC. Translating gives CASSQERIAGGYEQYF.

For the CDR3, the DNA is TGCGCCAGCAGCCGGGACCTCTCTGGAAACACCATATATTTT. This gives the protein CASSRDLSGNTIYF. This chain links TRBV5-1 with TRBJ1-3, with D maybe TRBD1 (5 bases). Germline CDR1 reads SGHRS; CDR2 reads YFSETQ. Trimming cost V 4 bases and J 0 bases, with 8 bases left between them. This CDR3 spans 14 amino acids.

This clone occurred a few times. This chain joins TRBV20-1 and TRBJ2-3, with D hard to call. The CDR3 loop spans 11 amino acids. Trimming stripped 6 bases from V and 5 bases from J, with 9 bases between. Germline lookup yields CDR1 DFQATT and CDR2 SNEGSKA (reference sequence). The CDR3 DNA reads as TGCAGTGCCCCCCTGGGAGATACGCAGTATTTT. Protein sequence: CSAPLGDTQYF.

V is TRBV23-1 and J is TRBJ1-5; D perhaps matches TRBD1 (5 bases). TRBV23-1 counts as an open reading frame of uncertain function. V lost 7 bases and J 0 bases, leaving 13 bases between the germline ends. The CDR3 has 15 amino acids. The CDR3: CASTHGTDSNQPQHF. The DNA of the CDR3 is TGCGCCAGCACCCACGGGACGGATAGCAATCAGCCCCAGCATTTT.

The chain has TRBV4-3 and TRBJ1-6; D is possibly TRBD1 (6 bases). From germline, CDR1 is LGHNA and CDR2 YSLEER. Trimming stripped 3 bases from V and 10 bases from J, with 19 bases between. This CDR3 comprises 16 residues. The CDR3 nucleotides read TGCGCCAGCAGCCAGCGGTTCCGGGGGCCTACCTCACCCCTCCACTTT. This codes for CASSQRFRGPTSPLHF.

The V gene is TRBV2, the J gene TRBJ2-7; 8 bases line up with TRBD1. This CDR3 contains 15 residues. The V gene end was trimmed by 4 bases and the J gene end by 7 bases; junction bases not matched to a gene: 12. Germline assignment: CDR1 SNHLY and CDR2 FYNNEI. CDR3 protein: CASSGGQASLREQYF. The CDR3, as DNA: TGTGCCAGCAGTGGGGGACAGGCCTCGTTGAGGGAGCAGTACTTC. Based on the CDR3 plus reference TRBV2 and TRBJ2-7, the full variable domain is EPEVTQTPSHQVTQMGQEVILRCVPISNHLYFYWYRQILGQKVEFLVSFYNNEISEKSEIFDDQFSVERPDGSNFTLKIRSTKLEDSAMYFCASSGGQASLREQYFGPGTRLTVT.

This clone was observed a handful of times. The chain couples TRBV15 to TRBJ1-2, with TRBD1 as a possible D gene (5 bases). V gave up 3 bases and J gave up 5 bases, with 19 bases separating them. The length of the CDR3 is 16 residues. Germline values: CDR1 LNHNV, CDR2 YYDKDF (reference sequence). CDR3 sequence reads: CATSRVGGVKDYGYTF. The CDR3 nucleotides are TGTGCCACCAGCAGGGTCGGAGGGGTGAAAGATTATGGCTACACCTTC.

The V and J genes are TRBV2 and TRBJ2-5; TRBD2 agrees at 10 bases. Germline lookup yields CDR1 SNHLY and CDR2 FYNNEI. Trimming cost V 2 bases and J 11 bases; bases outside gene matches: 14. This CDR3 is 16 amino acids long. CDR3: CASSERTSGAGGEQYF. For the CDR3, the DNA is TGTGCCAGCAGTGAAAGAACTAGCGGGGCTGGGGGAGAGCAGTACTTC. The entire variable domain, with the rest obtained from reference TRBV2 and TRBJ2-5, is as follows: EPEVTQTPSHQVTQMGQEVILRCVPISNHLYFYWYRQILGQKVEFLVSFYNNEISEKSEIFDDQFSVERPDGSNFTLKIRSTKLEDSAMYFCASSERTSGAGGEQYFGPGTRLLVL.

The J gene is TRBJ2-6, the V gene TRBV18; D unresolved. The germline V and J ends were trimmed by 0 bases and 2 bases, with 8 bases remaining between them. Germline assignment: CDR1 KGHSH and CDR2 LQKENI. The CDR3 has 16 amino acids. Written as DNA, the CDR3 is TGTGCCAGCTCACCACCGATGGGGACTGGGGCCAACGTCCTGACTTTC. This encodes CASSPPMGTGANVLTF.

The J gene is TRBJ1-5, the V gene TRBV30; D is perhaps TRBD1 (6 bases). Trimming stripped 2 bases from V and 6 bases from J, with 14 bases between. Germline V CDR1 and CDR2: GTSNPN, SVGIG (reference sequence). The CDR3 has 14 amino acids. The CDR3 loop reads CAWSLGALGQPQHF. The CDR3 bases are TGTGCCTGGAGTCTGGGGGCGCTCGGTCAGCCCCAGCATTTT.

J is TRBJ1-5 and V is TRBV29-1; 8 bases are shared with TRBD1. Trimming removed 6 bases from V and 4 bases from J; junction bases left unmatched: 5. Per germline, CDR1 SQVTM and CDR2 ANQGSEA. The CDR3 extends over 13 amino acids. CDR3 coding DNA: TGCAGCGTCGGACAGGGTCGGAATCAGCCCCAGCATTTT. This encodes CSVGQGRNQPQHF. Combining the CDR3 with reference TRBV29-1 and TRBJ1-5 gives the whole variable domain SAVISQKPSRDICQRGTSLTIQCQVDSQVTMMFWYRQQPGQSLTLIATANQGSEATYESGFVIDKFPISRPNLTFSTLTVSNMSPEDSSIYLCSVGQGRNQPQHFGDGTRLSIL.

The chain combines TRBV5-1 with TRBJ2-7; 9 bases agree with TRBD1. The CDR3 is 13 residues long. The J segment lost 2 bases and the V segment lost 3 bases, leaving 0 bases of the junction unmatched. Germline V gene sequence: CDR1 SGHRS, CDR2 YFSETQ. The CDR3 spells CASSWDRAYEQYF. The CDR3 nucleotides are TGCGCCAGCAGCTGGGACAGGGCCTACGAGCAGTACTTC.

This clone came up a few times. The chain carries TRBV6-5 and TRBJ1-2; 9 bases agree with TRBD1. The junction had 4 bases not matched to a gene; V was cut back by 6 bases and J by 2 bases. The CDR3 consists of 14 residues. Germline CDR1 and CDR2: MNHEY and SVGAGI. The CDR3 reads CASRGTGTNYGYTF. Here the CDR3 DNA reads TGTGCCAGCAGGGGGACAGGGACCAACTATGGCTACACCTTC.

CDR3 DNA: TGTGCCAGTAGTAAGGGCAGGGAAAACAACAATGAGCAGTTCTTC. It encodes CASSKGRENNNEQFF. The gene calls are TRBV19 and TRBJ2-1, with D possibly being TRBD1 (5 bases). This CDR3 spans 15 amino acids. CDR1 and CDR2 from the germline V gene are LNHDA and SQIVND (reference sequence). V was cut by 4 bases and J by 5 bases, with 15 bases left in between.

CDR3 sequence: CASSYSIGGSTEAFF. The CDR3 coding sequence is TGTGCCAGCAGTTACTCGATCGGGGGGAGCACTGAAGCTTTCTTT. The chain combines TRBV6-5 with TRBJ1-1, with a weak D call TRBD1 (5 bases). The CDR3 spans 15 residues. Trimming took 0 bases from V and 4 from J, leaving 12 bases between them. The germline CDR1 and CDR2 sequences are MNHEY and SVGAGI.

The V call is TRBV7-8, the J call TRBJ2-3; D is unclear. Germline V gene sequence: CDR1 SGHVS, CDR2 FQNEAQ. The length of the CDR3 is 15 residues. Deletions cut 5 bases from V and 4 bases from J, with 16 bases between. CDR3 DNA sequence: TGTGCCAGCAGCCCGCTCGTTCAAACTTCAGATACGCAGTATTTT. Amino acids: CASSPLVQTSDTQYF.